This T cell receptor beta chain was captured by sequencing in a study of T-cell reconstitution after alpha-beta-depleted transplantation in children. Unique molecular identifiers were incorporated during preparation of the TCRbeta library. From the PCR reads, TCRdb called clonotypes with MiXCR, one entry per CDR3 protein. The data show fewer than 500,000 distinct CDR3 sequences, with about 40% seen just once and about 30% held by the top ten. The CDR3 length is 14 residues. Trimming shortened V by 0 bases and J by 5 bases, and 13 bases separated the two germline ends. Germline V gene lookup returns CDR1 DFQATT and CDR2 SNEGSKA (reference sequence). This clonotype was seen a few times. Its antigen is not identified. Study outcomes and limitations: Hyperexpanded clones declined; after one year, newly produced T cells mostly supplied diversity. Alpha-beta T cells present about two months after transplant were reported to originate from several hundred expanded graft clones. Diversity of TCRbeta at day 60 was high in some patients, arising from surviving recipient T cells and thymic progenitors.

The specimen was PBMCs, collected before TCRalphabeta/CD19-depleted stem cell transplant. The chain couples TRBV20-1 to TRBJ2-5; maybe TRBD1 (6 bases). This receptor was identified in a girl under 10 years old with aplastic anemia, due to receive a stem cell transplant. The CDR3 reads CSARESGVGETQYF. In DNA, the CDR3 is TGCAGTGCTAGAGAGTCAGGGGTAGGGGAGACCCAGTACTTC.